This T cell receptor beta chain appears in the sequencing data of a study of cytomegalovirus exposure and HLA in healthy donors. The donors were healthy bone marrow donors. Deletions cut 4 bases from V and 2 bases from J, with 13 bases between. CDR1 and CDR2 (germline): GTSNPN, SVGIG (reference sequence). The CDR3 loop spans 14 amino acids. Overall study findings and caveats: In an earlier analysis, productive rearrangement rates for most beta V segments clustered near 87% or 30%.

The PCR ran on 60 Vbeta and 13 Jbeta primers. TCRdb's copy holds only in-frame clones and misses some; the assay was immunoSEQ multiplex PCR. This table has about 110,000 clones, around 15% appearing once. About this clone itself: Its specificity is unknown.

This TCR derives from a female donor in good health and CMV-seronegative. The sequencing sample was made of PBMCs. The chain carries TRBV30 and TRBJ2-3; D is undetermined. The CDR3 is CAWNTELLTDTQYF. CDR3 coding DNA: TGTGCCTGGAACACAGAACTCCTCACAGATACGCAGTATTTT. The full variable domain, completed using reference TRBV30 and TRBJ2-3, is SQTIHQWPATLVQPVGSPLSLECTVEGTSNPNLYWYRQAAGRGLQLLFYSVGIGQISSEVPQNLSASRPQDRQFILSSKKLLLSDSGFYLCAWNTELLTDTQYFGPGTRLTVL.